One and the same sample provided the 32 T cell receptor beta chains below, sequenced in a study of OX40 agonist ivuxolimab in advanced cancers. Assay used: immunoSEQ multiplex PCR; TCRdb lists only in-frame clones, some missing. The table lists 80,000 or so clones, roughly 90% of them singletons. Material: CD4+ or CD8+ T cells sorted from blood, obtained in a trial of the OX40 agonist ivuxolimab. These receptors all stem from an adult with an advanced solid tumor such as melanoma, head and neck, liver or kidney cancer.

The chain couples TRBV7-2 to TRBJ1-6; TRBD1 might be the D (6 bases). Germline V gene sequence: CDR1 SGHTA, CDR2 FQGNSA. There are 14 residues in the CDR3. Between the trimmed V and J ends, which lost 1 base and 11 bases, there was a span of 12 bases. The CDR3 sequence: CASSLGQGRPPLHF. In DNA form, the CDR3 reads TGTGCCAGCAGCTTAGGGCAGGGGAGGCCACCCCTCCACTTT.

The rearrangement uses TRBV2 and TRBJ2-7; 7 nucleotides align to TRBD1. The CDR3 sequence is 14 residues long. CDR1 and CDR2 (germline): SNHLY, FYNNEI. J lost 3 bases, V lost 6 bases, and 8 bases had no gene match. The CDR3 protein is CASRGYRGNYEQYF. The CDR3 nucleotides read TGTGCCAGCAGGGGGTACAGGGGAAACTACGAGCAGTACTTC.

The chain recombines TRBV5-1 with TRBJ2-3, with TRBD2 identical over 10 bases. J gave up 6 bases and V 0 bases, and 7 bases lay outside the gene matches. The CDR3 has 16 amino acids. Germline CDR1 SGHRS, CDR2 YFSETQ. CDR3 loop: CASSLGLAGLGDTQYF. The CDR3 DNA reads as TGCGCCAGCAGCTTGGGACTAGCGGGTCTGGGGGATACGCAGTATTTT.

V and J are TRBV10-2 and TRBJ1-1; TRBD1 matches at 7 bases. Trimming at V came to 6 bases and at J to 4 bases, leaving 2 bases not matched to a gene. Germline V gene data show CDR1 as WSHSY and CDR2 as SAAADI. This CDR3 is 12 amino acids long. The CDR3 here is CASRQGSTEAFF. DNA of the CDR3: TGCGCCAGCAGACAGGGGTCCACTGAAGCTTTCTTT.

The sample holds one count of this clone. The DNA for the CDR3 is TGTGCCAGCGAAAAGAGGTGGGCAGATACGCAGTATTTT. Its protein product is CASEKRWADTQYF. The chain joins TRBV6-1 to TRBJ2-3; D is unclear. The CDR3 covers 13 residues. Germline loops: CDR1 MNHNS, CDR2 SASEGT. The V end was cut by 8 bases, the J end by 4 bases, with 13 bases between.

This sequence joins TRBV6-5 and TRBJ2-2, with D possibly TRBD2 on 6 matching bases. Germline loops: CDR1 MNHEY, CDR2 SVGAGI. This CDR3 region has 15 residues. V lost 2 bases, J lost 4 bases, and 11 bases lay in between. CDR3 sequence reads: CASSYGGLGTGELFF. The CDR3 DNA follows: TGTGCCAGCAGTTACGGAGGGTTGGGCACCGGGGAGCTGTTTTTT.

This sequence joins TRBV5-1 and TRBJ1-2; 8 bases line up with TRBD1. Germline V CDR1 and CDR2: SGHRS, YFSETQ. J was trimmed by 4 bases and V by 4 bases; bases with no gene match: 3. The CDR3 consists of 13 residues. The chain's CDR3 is CASSDGTGYGYTF. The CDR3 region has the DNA TGCGCCAGCAGCGATGGGACAGGCTATGGCTACACCTTC. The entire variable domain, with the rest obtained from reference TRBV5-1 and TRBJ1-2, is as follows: KAGVTQTPRYLIKTRGQQVTLSCSPISGHRSVSWYQQTPGQGLQFLFEYFSETQRNKGNFPGRFSGRQFSNSRSEMNVSTLELGDSALYLCASSDGTGYGYTFGSGTRLTVV.

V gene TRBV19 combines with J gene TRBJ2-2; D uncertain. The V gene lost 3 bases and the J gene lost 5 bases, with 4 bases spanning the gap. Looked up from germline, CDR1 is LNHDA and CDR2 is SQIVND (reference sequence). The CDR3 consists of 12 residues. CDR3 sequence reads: CASSIGTGELFF. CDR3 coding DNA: TGTGCCAGTAGTATTGGGACCGGGGAGCTGTTTTTT. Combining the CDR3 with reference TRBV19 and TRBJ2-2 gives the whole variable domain DGGITQSPKYLFRKEGQNVTLSCEQNLNHDAMYWYRQDPGQGLRLIYYSQIVNDFQKGDIAEGYSVSREKKESFPLTVTSAQKNPTAFYLCASSIGTGELFFGEGSRLTVL.

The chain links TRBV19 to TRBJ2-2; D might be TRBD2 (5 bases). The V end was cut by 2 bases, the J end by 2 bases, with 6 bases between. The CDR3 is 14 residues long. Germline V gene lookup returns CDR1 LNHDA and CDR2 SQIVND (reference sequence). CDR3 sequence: CASSIRGNTGELFF. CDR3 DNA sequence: TGTGCCAGTAGTATACGGGGAAACACCGGGGAGCTGTTTTTT.

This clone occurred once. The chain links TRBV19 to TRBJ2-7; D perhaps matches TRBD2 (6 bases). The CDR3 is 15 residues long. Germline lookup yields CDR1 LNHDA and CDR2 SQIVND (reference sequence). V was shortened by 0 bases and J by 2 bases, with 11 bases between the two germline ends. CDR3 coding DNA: TGTGCCAGTAGTATAGACGGGGGTATGCCCTACGAGCAGTACTTC. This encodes CASSIDGGMPYEQYF.

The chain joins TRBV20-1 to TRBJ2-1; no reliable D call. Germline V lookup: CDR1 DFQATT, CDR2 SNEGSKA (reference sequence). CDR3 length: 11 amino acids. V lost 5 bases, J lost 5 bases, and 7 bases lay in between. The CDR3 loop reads CSAFEDNEQFF. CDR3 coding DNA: TGCAGTGCTTTCGAGGACAATGAGCAGTTCTTC.

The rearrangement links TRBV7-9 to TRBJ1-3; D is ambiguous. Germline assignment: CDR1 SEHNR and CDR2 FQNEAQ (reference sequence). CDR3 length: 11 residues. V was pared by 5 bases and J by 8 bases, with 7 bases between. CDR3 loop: CASSPLDTIYF. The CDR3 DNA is TGTGCCAGCAGCCCATTGGACACCATATATTTT.

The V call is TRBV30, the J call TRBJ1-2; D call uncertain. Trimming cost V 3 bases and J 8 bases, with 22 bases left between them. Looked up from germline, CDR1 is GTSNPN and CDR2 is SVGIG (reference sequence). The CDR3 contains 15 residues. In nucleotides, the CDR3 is TGTGCCTGGAGCGCCCTGCGGGGAAGAGGTCGCGGCTACACCTTC. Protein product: CAWSALRGRGRGYTF.

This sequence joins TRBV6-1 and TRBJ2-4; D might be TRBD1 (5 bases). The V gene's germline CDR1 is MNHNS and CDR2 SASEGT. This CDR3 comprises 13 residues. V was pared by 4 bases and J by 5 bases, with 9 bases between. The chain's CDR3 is CASSVRVQNIQYF. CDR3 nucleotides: TGTGCCAGCAGTGTCAGGGTACAAAACATTCAGTACTTC.

CDR3: CASSPAPNPVTEAFF. The CDR3 region has the DNA TGTGCCAGCAGTCCGGCCCCAAACCCCGTCACTGAAGCTTTCTTT. This chain connects TRBV28 to TRBJ1-1; no firm D call. This CDR3 has 15 residues. Trimming took 5 bases from V and 4 from J, leaving 17 bases between them. Germline assignment: CDR1 MDHEN and CDR2 SYDVKM.

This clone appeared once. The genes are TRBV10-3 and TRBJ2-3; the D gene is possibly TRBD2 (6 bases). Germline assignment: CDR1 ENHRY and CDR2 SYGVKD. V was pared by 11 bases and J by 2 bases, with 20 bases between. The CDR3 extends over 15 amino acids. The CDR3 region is CAGAKTGVYTDTQYF. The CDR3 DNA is TGTGCCGGCGCTAAAACGGGAGTCTACACAGATACGCAGTATTTT.

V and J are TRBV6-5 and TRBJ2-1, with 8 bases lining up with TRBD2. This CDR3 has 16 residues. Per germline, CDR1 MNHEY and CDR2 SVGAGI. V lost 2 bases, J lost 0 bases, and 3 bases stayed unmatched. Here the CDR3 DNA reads TGTGCCAGCAGTTACCCTCGGGGGGGCTCCTACAATGAGCAGTTCTTC. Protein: CASSYPRGGSYNEQFF.

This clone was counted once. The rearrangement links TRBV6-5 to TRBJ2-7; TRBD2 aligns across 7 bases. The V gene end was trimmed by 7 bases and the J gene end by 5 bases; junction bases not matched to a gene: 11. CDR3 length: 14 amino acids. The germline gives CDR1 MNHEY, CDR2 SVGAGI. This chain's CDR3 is CASTVIAGVHEQYF. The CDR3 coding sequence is TGTGCCAGCACGGTAATAGCGGGCGTCCACGAGCAGTACTTC.

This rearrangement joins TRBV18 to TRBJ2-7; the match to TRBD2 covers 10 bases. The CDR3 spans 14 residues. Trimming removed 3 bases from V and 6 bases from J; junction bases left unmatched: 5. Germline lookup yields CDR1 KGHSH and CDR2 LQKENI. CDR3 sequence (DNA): TGTGCCAGCTCACCGAGCGGGGGGGCCTCCGAGCAGTACTTC. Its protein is CASSPSGGASEQYF.

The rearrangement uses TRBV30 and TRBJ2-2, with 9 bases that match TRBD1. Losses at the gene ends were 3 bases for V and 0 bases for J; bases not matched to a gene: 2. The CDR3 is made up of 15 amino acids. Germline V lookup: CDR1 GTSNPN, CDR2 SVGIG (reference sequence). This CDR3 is CAWRGQGPNTGELFF. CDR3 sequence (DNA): TGTGCCTGGAGAGGACAGGGGCCGAACACCGGGGAGCTGTTTTTT.

The CDR3 region is CASTRAAGTGEQYF. The CDR3 DNA is TGTGCCAGCACCCGAGCGGCAGGGACCGGCGAGCAGTACTTC. V is TRBV7-2 and J is TRBJ2-7; either TRBD1 or TRBD2 may supply D (5 bases each). Germline CDR1 SGHTA, CDR2 FQGNSA. The CDR3 has 14 residues. V lost 7 bases and J lost 6, with 19 bases in between.

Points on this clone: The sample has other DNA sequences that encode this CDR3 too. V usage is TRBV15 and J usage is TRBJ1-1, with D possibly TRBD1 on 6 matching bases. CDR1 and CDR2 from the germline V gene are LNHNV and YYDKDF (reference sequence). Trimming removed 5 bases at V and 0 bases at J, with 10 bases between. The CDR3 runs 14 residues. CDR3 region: CATSGDILNTEAFF. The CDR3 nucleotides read TGTGCCACCAGCGGGGACATCTTGAACACTGAAGCTTTCTTT.

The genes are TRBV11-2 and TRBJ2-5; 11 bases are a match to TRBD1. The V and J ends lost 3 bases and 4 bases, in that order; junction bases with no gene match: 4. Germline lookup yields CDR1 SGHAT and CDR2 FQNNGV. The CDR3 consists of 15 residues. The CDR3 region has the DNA TGTGCCAGCAGCTTGGGACAGGGGGTCGGAGAGACCCAGTACTTC. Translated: CASSLGQGVGETQYF.

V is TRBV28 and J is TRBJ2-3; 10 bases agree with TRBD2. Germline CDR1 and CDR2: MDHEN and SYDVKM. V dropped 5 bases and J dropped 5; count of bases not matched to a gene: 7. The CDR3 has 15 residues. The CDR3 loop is CASSPYGTSVDTQYF. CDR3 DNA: TGTGCCAGCAGTCCCTATGGGACTAGCGTAGATACGCAGTATTTT.

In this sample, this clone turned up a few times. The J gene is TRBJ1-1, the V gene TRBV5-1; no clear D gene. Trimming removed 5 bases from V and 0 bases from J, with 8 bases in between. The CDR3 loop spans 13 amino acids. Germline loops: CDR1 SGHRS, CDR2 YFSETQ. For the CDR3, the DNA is TGCGCCAGCAGTTTTAGCCTGAACACTGAAGCTTTCTTT. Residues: CASSFSLNTEAFF. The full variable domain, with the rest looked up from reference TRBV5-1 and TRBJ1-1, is KAGVTQTPRYLIKTRGQQVTLSCSPISGHRSVSWYQQTPGQGLQFLFEYFSETQRNKGNFPGRFSGRQFSNSRSEMNVSTLELGDSALYLCASSFSLNTEAFFGQGTRLTVV.

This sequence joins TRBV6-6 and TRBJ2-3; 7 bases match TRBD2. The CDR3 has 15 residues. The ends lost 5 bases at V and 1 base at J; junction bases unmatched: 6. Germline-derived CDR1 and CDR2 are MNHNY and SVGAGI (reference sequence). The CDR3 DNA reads TGTGCCAGCAGTCTTAGCGGGTTAGGCACAGATACGCAGTATTTT. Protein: CASSLSGLGTDTQYF.

The CDR3 DNA follows: TGTGCCAGTCGGACAGGGGCTAGCACAGATACGCAGTATTTT. Protein product: CASRTGASTDTQYF. This sequence joins TRBV19 and TRBJ2-3, with 9 bases fitting TRBD1. CDR1 and CDR2 from the germline V gene are LNHDA and SQIVND (reference sequence). J gave up 0 bases and V 8 bases, and 3 bases lay outside the gene matches. The CDR3 extends over 14 amino acids.

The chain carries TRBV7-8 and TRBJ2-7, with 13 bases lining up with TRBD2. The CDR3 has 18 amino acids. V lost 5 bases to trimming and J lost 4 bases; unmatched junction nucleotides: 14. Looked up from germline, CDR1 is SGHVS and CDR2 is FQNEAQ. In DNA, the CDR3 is TGTGCCAGCAGCCCGAGGACTAGCGGGAGTATAGTTTCGTACGAGCAGTACTTC. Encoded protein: CASSPRTSGSIVSYEQYF.

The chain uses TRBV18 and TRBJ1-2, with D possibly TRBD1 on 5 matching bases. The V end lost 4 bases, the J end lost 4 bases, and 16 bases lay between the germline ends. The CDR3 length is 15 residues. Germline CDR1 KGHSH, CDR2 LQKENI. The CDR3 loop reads CASSRETVLFYGYTF. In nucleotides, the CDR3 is TGTGCCAGCTCACGCGAGACAGTGCTTTTCTATGGCTACACCTTC.

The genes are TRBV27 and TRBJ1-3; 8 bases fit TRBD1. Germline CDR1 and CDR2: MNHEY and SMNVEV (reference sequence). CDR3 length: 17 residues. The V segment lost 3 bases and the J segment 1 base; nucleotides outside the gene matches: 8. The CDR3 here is CASSFTAGGWSGNTIYF. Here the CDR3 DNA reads TGTGCCAGCAGTTTTACGGCAGGGGGCTGGTCTGGAAACACCATATATTTT.

The CDR3 DNA reads as TGTGCCAGCAGTCCCCTCGGGGGGCGGTCCTACGAGCAGTACTTC. Protein: CASSPLGGRSYEQYF. The chain is built from TRBV28 and TRBJ2-7, with a possible D match to TRBD2 (7 bases). V was pared by 5 bases and J by 1 base, with 15 bases between. CDR3 size: 15 residues. CDR1 is MDHEN, CDR2 SYDVKM, per germline.

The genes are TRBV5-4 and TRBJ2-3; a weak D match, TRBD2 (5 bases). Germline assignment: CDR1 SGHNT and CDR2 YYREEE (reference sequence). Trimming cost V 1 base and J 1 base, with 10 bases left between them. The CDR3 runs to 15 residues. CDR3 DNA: TGTGCCAGCAGCTTGTCCAGCGGTGGCACAGATACGCAGTATTTT. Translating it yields CASSLSSGGTDTQYF.